This T cell receptor (beta chain) appears in the sequencing data of a study of cytomegalovirus exposure and HLA in healthy donors. The table lists this clone with a few counts. Antigen unknown. Overall study findings and caveats: In a later analysis, donors in an Asian-associated ancestry cluster reportedly had fewer N-insertions in productive TCRs than the cohort mean. Relative to equally common others, HLA-associated TCR beta chains showed greater clonal expansion in a later analysis. Later analysis identified several of the most significant clusters that appeared linked to common viral pathogens.

The V gene's germline CDR1 is WSHSY and CDR2 SAAADI. V shed 4 bases, J shed 4 bases, and the junction held 6 bases outside the gene matches. There are 14 residues in the CDR3. The donors were healthy bone marrow donors. PCR used 60 Vbeta primers and 13 Jbeta primers. Profiling relied on immunoSEQ multiplex PCR, and the TCRdb table lists in-frame clones only, not all of them. The table includes fewer than 150,000 clones, over 80% detected once. The material sequenced was PBMCs. The rearrangement uses TRBV10-2 and TRBJ2-7; 8 bases fit TRBD1. The sequence was obtained from a man in his forties or fifties in good health and CMV-seronegative. The CDR3 loop is CASSGQGLPYEQYF. CDR3 nucleotide sequence: TGCGCCAGCAGTGGACAGGGGCTCCCGTACGAGCAGTACTTC.